This TCR beta chain emerged from a study of T cells in narcolepsy. About this clone: This sample includes further DNA sequences coding for the same CDR3.

The protocol was immunoSEQ multiplex PCR, while the TCRdb copy is restricted to in-frame clones and leaves out a portion. Of tens of thousands of clones listed, more than 70% are singletons. What was sequenced was CD45RA- memory CD4+ T cells from PBMCs. This receptor was taken from a human donor with narcolepsy.

CDR3 loop: CSVDWFRTGSNYGYTF. For the CDR3, the DNA is TGCAGCGTTGATTGGTTCCGGACAGGGAGTAACTATGGCTACACCTTC. The chain joins TRBV29-1 to TRBJ1-2, with TRBD1 matching over 8 bases. Germline assignment: CDR1 SQVTM and CDR2 ANQGSEA. This CDR3 has 16 amino acids. V lost 3 bases and J lost 1; bases outside the gene matches: 10.